This T cell receptor beta chain was sequenced during a study of beta chain features in type 1 diabetes. Whole-study results and caveats: Whether HLA type affects TCRB rearrangement stayed undetermined in the present work. Patients' naive, central memory and Treg TCRB repertoires seemed closer to one another than those of healthy donors. Junctions at VDJ sites from type 1 diabetes patients had fewer insertions and more deletions.

This clone was observed a handful of times. Its antigen is not identified. CD4+ naive, central memory, regulatory and stem cell-like memory subsets were isolated by sorting on CD45RO/CCR7/CD25/CD127/CD95/CD27. Every isolated RNA sample was fully reverse transcribed, so sequencing captured expressed TCRB transcripts. Method: immunoSEQ multiplex PCR; TCRdb's copy keeps in-frame clones and lacks some. Altogether about 230,000 clones are present, over 9.5% being singletons, with the ten largest covering 0.03% to 0.035%. The sequenced sample consisted of naive CD4+ T cells from blood. This sequence originates from a woman aged 18 to 35 in good health.

The CDR3 is CASTPDTSSYNEQFF. DNA for the CDR3: TGTGCCAGCACCCCTGACACGAGCTCCTACAATGAGCAGTTCTTC. The chain uses TRBV7-2 and TRBJ2-1; D is uncertain. The CDR3 totals 15 residues. CDR1 SGHTA and CDR2 FQGNSA come from the germline V gene. V lost 7 bases to trimming and J lost 0 bases, with 13 bases between them.